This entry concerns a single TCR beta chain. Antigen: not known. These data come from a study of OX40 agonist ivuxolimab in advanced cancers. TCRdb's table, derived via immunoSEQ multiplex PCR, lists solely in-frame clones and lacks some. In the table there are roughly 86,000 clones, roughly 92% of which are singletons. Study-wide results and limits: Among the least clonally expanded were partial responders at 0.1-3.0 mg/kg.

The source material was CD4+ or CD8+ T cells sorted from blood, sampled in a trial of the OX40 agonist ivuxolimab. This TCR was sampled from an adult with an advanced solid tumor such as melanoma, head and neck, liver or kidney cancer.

In DNA, the CDR3 is TGTGCCAGCAGGCGGGAGGGGGGGCAAGAGACCCAGTACTTC. It is translated as CASRREGGQETQYF. J is TRBJ2-5 and V is TRBV7-8, with 9 nucleotides matching TRBD2. The germline CDR1 and CDR2 sequences are SGHVS and FQNEAQ. Trimming removed 6 bases from V and 2 bases from J; junction bases left unmatched: 4. The CDR3 has 14 residues.